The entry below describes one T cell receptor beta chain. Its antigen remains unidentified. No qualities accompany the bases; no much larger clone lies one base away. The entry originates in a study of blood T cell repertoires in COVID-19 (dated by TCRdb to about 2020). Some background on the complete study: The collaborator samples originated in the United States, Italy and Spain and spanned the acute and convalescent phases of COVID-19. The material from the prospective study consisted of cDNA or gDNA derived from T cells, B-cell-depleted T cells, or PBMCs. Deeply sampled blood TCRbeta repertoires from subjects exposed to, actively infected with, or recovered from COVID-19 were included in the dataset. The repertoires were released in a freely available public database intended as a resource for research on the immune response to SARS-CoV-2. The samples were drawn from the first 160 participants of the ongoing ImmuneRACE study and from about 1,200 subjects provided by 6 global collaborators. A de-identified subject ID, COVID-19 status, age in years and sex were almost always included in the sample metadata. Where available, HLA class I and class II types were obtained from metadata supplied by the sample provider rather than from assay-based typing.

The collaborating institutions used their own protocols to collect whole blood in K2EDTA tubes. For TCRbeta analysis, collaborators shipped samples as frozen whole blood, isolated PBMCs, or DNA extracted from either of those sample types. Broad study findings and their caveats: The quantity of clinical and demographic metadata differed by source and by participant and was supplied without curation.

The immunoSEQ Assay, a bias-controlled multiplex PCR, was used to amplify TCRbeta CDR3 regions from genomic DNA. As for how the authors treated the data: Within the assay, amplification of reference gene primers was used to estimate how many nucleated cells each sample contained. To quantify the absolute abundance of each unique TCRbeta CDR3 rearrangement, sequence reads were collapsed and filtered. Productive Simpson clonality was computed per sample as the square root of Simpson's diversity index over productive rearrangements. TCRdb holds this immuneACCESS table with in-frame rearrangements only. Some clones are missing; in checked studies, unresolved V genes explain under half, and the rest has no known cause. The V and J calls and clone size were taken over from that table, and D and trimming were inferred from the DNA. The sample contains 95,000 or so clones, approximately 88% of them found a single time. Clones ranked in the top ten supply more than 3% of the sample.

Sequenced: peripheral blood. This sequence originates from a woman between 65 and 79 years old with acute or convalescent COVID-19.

The DNA sequence is given as TGTGCCTGGGGGGACAGGGGAGGTTCACCCCTCCACTTT. Its protein product is CAWGDRGGSPLHF. The sequence joins TRBV30 to TRBJ1-6, with 10 junctional bases fitting TRBD1. V is pruned by 5 bases and J by 9 bases, leaving 4 bases of the junction without a gene match. The CDR3 contains 13 residues, cysteine and phenylalanine counted. CDR3 DNA is the only sequence kept; it has 39 bases, read in frame from the first base. Sequences GTSNPN (CDR1) and SVGIG (CDR2) are obtained from the germline V gene (reference sequence).